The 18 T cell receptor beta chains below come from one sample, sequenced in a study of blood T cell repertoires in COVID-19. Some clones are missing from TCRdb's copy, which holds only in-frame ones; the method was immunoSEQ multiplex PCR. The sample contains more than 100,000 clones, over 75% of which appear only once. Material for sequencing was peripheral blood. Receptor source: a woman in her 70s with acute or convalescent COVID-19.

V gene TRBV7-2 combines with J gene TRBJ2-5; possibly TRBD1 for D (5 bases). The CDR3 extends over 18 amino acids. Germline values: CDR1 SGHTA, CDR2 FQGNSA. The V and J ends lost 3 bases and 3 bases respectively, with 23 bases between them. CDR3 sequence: CASSLGPGTLPWEETQYF. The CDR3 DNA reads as TGTGCCAGCAGCTTGGGGCCGGGCACCCTCCCTTGGGAAGAGACCCAGTACTTC.

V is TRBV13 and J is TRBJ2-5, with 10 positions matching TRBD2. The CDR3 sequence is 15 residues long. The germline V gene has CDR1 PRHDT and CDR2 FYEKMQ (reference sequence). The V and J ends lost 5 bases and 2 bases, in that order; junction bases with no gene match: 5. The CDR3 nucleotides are TGTGCCAGCAGCGTCTCAGCGGGGGGGCAAGAGACCCAGTACTTC. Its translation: CASSVSAGGQETQYF.

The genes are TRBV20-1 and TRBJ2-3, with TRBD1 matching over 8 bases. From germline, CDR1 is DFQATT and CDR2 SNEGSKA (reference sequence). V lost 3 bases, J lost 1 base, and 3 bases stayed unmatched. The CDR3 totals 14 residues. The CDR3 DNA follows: TGCAGTGCTAGTCAGGGGGCGGGCACAGATACGCAGTATTTT. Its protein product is CSASQGAGTDTQYF.

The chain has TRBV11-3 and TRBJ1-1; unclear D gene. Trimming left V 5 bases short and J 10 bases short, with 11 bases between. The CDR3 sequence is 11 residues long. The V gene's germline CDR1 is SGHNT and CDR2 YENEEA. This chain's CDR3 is CASSQRAGAFF. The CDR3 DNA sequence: TGTGCCAGCAGCCAGAGGGCAGGAGCTTTCTTT.

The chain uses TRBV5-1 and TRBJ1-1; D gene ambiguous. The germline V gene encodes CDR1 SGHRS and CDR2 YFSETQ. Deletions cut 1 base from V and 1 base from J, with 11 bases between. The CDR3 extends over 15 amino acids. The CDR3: CASSLMTTANTEAFF. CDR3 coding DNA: TGCGCCAGCAGCTTGATGACAACAGCGAACACTGAAGCTTTCTTT.

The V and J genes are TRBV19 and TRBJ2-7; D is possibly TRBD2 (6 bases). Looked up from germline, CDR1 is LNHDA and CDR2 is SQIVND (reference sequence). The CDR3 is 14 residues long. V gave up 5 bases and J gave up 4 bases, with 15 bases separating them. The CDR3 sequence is CASSSGDQTYEQYF. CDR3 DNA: TGTGCCAGTAGTTCGGGGGATCAGACTTACGAGCAGTACTTC.

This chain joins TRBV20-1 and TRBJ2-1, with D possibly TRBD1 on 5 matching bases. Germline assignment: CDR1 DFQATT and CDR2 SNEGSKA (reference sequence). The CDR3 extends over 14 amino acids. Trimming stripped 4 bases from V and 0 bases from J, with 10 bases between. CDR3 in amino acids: CSAIDSYSYNEQFF. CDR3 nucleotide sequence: TGCAGTGCTATTGACAGTTACTCCTACAATGAGCAGTTCTTC.

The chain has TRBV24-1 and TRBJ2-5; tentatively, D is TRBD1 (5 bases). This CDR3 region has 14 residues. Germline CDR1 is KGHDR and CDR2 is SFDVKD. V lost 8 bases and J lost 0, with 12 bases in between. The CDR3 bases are TGTGCCACCATGGACACCCTGGACCAAGAGACCCAGTACTTC. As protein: CATMDTLDQETQYF.

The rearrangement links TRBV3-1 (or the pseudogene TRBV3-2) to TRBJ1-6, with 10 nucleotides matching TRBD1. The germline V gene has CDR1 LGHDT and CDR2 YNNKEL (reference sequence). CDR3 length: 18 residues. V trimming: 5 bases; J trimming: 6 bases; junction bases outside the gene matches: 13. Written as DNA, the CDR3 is TGTGCCAGCAGCTCCGGCCTGATCTGGACAGGGGGTAATTCACCCCTCCACTTT. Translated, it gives CASSSGLIWTGGNSPLHF.

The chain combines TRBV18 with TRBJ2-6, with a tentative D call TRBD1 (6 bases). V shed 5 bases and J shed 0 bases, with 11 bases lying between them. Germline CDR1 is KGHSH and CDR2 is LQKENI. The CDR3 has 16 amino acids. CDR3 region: CASSYTGPSGANVLTF. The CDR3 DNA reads TGTGCCAGCTCATACACAGGGCCCTCTGGGGCCAACGTCCTGACTTTC.

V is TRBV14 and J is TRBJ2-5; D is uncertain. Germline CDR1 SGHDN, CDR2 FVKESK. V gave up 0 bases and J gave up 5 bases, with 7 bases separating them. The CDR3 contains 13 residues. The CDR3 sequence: CASSQDRLETQYF. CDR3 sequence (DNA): TGTGCCAGCAGCCAAGATCGTTTGGAGACCCAGTACTTC.

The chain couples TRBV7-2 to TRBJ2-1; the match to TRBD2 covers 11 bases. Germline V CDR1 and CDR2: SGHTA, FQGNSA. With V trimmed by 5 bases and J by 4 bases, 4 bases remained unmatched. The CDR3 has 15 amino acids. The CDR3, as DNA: TGTGCCAGCAGCAAGACTAGCGGGACGTACAATGAGCAGTTCTTC. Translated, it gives CASSKTSGTYNEQFF.

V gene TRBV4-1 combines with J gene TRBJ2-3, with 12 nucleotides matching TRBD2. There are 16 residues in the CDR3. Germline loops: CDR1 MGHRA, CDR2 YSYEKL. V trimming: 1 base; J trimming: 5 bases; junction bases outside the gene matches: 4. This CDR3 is CASSQGTSGVIDTQYF. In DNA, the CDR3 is TGCGCCAGCAGCCAAGGGACTAGCGGGGTGATAGATACGCAGTATTTT.

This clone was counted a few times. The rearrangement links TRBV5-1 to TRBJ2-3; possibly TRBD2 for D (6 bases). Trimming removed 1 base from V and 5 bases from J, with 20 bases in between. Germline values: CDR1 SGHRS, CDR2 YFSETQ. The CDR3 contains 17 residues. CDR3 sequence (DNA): TGCGCCAGCAGCTTGCGCCCTGACACCCCCGGGGGAGATACGCAGTATTTT. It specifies CASSLRPDTPGGDTQYF.

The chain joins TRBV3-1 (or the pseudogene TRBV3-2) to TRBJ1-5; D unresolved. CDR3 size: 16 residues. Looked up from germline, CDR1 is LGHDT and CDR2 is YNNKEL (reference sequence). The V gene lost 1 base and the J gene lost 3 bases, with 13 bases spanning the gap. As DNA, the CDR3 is TGTGCCAGCAGCCAAGGACTCGTGAAAGTCAATCAGCCCCAGCATTTT. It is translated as CASSQGLVKVNQPQHF.

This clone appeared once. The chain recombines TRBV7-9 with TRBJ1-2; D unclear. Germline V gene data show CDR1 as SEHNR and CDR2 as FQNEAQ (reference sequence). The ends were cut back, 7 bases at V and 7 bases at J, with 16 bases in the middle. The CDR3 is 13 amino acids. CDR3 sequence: CASTNSRAVGYTF. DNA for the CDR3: TGTGCCAGCACCAACTCTCGAGCCGTTGGCTACACCTTC.

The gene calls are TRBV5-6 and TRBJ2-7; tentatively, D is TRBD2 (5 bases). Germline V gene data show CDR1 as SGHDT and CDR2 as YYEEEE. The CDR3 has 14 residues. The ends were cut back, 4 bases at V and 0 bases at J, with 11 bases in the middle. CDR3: CASSQDGNSYEQYF. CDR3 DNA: TGTGCCAGCAGCCAGGACGGGAACTCCTACGAGCAGTACTTC.

The CDR3 DNA sequence: TGCAGCGCCGAGGGACAGACCTATGGCTACACCTTC. Protein: CSAEGQTYGYTF. The chain uses TRBV29-1 and TRBJ1-2; 7 nucleotides agree with TRBD1. Germline V gene sequence: CDR1 SQVTM, CDR2 ANQGSEA. This CDR3 comprises 12 residues. With V trimmed by 7 bases and J by 4 bases, 6 bases remained unmatched.